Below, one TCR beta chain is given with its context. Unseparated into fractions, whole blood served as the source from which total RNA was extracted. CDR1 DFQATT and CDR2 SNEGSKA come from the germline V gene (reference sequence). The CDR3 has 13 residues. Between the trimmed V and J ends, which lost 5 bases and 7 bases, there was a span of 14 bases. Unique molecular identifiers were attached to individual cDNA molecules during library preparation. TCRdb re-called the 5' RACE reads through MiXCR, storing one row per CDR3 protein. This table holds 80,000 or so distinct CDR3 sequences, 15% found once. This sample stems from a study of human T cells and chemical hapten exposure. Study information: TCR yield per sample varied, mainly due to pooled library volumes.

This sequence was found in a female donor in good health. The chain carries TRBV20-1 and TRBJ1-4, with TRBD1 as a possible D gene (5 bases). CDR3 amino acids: CSAEEQRGEKLFF. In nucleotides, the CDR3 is TGCAGTGCTGAGGAGCAAAGGGGTGAAAAACTGTTTTTT.